This T cell receptor (beta chain) was obtained from a study of shared clonotypes between healthy human individuals. Overall study context: Every donor yielded three CD4 naive, three CD4 memory, two CD8 naive and one CD8 memory plate.

Here immunoSEQ multiplex PCR was the method, and the copy in TCRdb shows in-frame clones only, minus some. The table includes 2,500,000 or so clones, more than 80% detected once. CDR1 is SGHTA, CDR2 FQGTGA, per germline. The CDR3 contains 13 residues. Trimming cost V 4 bases and J 7 bases, with 13 bases left between them. Points from the study as a whole: As a rule, naive subsets had a larger estimated richness than memory subsets.

On this clone itself: Its target is not known.

The chain combines TRBV7-3 with TRBJ1-2, with TRBD1 as a possible D gene (5 bases). The sequenced material came from naive CD4+ T cells sorted from blood. Subset described: CD45RA+ positively selected. The origin of this receptor is a man between 18 and 35 years old in good health. This CDR3 is CASSSTAAGGYTF. CDR3 sequence (DNA): TGTGCCAGCAGCTCGACAGCGGCGGGTGGCTACACCTTC. The entire variable domain, with the rest obtained from reference TRBV7-3 and TRBJ1-2, is as follows: GAGVSQTPSNKVTEKGKYVELRCDPISGHTALYWYRQSLGQGPEFLIYFQGTGAADDSGLPNDRFFAVRPEGSVSTLKIQRTERGDSAVYLCASSSTAAGGYTFGSGTRLTVV.